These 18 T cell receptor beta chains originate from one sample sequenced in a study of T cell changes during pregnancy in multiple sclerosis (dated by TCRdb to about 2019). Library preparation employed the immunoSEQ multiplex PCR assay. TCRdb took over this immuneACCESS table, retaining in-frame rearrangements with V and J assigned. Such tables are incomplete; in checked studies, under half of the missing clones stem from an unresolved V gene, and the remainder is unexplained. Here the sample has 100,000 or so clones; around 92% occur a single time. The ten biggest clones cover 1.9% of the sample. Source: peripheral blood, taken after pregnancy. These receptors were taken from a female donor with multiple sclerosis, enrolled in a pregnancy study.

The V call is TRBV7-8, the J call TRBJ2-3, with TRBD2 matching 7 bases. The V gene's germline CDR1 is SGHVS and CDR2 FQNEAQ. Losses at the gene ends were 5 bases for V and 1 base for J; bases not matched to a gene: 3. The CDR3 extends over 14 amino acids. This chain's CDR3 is CASSLAGGTDTQYF. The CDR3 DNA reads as TGTGCCAGCAGCCTCGCGGGGGGCACAGATACGCAGTATTTT. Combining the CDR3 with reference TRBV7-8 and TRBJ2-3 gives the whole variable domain GAGVSQSPRYKVAKRGQDVALRCDPISGHVSLFWYQQALGQGPEFLTYFQNEAQLDKSGLPSDRFFAERPEGSVSTLKIQRTQQEDSAVYLCASSLAGGTDTQYFGPGTRLTVL.

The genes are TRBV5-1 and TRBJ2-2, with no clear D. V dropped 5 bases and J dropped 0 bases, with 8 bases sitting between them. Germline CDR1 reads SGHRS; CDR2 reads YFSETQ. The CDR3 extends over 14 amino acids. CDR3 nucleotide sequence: TGCGCCAGCAGTTGGGCTACGAACACCGGGGAGCTGTTTTTT. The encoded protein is CASSWATNTGELFF.

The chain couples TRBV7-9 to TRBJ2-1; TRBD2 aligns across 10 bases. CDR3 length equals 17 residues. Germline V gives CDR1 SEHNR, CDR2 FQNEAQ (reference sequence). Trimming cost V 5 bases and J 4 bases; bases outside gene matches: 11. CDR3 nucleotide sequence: TGTGCCAGCAGCGAGACGTGGGTAGCGGGGGGATACAATGAGCAGTTCTTC. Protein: CASSETWVAGGYNEQFF.

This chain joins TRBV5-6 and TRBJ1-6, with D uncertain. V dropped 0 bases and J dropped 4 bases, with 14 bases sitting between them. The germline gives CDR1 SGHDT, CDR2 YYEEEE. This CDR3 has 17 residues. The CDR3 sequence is CASSLVPFSSYNSPLHF. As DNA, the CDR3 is TGTGCCAGCAGCTTGGTGCCCTTCTCCAGTTATAATTCACCCCTCCACTTT. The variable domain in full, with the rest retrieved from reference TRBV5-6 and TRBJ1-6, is DAGVTQSPTHLIKTRGQQVTLRCSPKSGHDTVSWYQQALGQGPQFIFQYYEEEERQRGNFPDRFSGHQFPNYSSELNVNALLLGDSALYLCASSLVPFSSYNSPLHFGNGTRLTVT.

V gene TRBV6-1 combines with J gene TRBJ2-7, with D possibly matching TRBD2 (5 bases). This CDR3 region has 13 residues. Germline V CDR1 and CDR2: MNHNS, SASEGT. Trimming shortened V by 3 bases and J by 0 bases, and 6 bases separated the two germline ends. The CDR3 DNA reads TGTGCCAGCAGTGAGGGAGCCTCCTACGAGCAGTACTTC. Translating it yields CASSEGASYEQYF.

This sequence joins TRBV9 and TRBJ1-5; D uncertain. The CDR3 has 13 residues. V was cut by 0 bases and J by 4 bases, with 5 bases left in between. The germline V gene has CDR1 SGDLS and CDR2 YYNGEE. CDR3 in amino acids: CASSVGENQPQHF. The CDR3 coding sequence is TGTGCCAGCAGCGTAGGAGAGAATCAGCCCCAGCATTTT.

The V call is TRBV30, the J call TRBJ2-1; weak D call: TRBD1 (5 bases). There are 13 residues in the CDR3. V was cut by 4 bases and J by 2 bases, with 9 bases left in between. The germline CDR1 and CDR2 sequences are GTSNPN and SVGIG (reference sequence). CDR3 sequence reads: CAWTGKTYNEQFF. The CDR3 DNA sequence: TGTGCCTGGACAGGGAAGACCTACAATGAGCAGTTCTTC.

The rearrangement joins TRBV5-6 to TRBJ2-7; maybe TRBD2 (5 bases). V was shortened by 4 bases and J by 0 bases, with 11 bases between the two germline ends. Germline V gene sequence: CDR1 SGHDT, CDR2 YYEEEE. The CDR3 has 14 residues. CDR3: CASSPDLSSYEQYF. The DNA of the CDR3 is TGTGCCAGCAGCCCGGACTTGAGCTCCTACGAGCAGTACTTC.

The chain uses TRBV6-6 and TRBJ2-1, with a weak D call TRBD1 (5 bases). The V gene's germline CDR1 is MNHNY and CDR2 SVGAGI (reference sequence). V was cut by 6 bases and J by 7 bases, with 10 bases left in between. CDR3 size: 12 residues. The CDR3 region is CASSPTVNEQFF. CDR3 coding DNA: TGTGCCAGCAGCCCGACAGTGAATGAGCAGTTCTTC.

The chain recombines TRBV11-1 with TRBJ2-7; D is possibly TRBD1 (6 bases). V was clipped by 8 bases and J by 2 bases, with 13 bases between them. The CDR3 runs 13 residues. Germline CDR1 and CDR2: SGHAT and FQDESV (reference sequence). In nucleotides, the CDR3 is TGTGCCAGCTCACGGACAGAAACCTACGAGCAGTACTTC. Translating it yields CASSRTETYEQYF.

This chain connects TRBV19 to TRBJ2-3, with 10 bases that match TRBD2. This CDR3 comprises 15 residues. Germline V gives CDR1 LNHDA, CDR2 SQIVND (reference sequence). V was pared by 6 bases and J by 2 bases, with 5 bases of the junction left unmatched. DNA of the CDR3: TGTGCCAGTAGAGGACTAGCGGTCTTCACAGATACGCAGTATTTT. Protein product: CASRGLAVFTDTQYF.

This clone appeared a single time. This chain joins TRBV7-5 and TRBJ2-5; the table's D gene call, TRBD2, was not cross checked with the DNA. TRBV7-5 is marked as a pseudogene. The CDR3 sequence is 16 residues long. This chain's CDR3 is CARSLALAGGGETQYF. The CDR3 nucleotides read TGTGCCAGAAGCTTAGCGCTAGCGGGGGGAGGAGAGACCCAGTACTTC.

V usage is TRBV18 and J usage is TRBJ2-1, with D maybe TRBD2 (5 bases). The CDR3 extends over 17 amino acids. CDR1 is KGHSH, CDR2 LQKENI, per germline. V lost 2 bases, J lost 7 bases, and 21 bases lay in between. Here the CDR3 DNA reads TGTGCCAGCTCACCAACCCAACTAGAATTGGCTAGGAATGAGCAGTTCTTC. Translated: CASSPTQLELARNEQFF.

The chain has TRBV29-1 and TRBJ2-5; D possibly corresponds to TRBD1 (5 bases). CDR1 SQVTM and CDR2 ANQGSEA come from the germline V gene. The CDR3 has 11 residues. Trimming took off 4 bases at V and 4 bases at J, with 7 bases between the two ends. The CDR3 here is CSVVRGETQYF. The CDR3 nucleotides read TGCAGCGTTGTTAGGGGAGAGACCCAGTACTTC.

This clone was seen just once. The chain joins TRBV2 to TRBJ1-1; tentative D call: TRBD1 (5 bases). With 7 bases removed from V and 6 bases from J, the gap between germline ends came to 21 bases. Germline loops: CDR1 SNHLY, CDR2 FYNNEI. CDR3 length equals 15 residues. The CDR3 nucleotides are TGTGCCAGCATCAGCCGTCGGGGGGATTGGGCTGAAGCTTTCTTT. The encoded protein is CASISRRGDWAEAFF. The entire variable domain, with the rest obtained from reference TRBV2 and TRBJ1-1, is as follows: EPEVTQTPSHQVTQMGQEVILRCVPISNHLYFYWYRQILGQKVEFLVSFYNNEISEKSEIFDDQFSVERPDGSNFTLKIRSTKLEDSAMYFCASISRRGDWAEAFFGQGTRLTVV.

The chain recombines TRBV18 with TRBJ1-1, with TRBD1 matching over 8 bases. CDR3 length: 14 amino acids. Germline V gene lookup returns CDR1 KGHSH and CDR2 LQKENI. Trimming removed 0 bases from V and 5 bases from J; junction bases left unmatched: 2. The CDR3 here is CASSPPRQGTEAFF. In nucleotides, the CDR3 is TGTGCCAGCTCACCACCGAGACAGGGGACTGAAGCTTTCTTT.

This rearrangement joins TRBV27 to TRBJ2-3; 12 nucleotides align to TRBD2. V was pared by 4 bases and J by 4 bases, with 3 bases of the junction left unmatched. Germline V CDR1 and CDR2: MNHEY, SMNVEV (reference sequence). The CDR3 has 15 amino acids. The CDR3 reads CASSSTSGRPDTQYF. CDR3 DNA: TGTGCCAGCAGTTCGACTAGCGGGAGACCAGATACGCAGTATTTT.

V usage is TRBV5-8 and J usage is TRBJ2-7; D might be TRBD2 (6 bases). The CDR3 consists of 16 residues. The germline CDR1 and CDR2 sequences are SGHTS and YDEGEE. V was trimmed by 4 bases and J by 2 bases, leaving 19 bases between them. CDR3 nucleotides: TGTGCCAGCAGCCCCCTCGGGGGAGCGGTAACCTACGAGCAGTACTTC. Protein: CASSPLGGAVTYEQYF.